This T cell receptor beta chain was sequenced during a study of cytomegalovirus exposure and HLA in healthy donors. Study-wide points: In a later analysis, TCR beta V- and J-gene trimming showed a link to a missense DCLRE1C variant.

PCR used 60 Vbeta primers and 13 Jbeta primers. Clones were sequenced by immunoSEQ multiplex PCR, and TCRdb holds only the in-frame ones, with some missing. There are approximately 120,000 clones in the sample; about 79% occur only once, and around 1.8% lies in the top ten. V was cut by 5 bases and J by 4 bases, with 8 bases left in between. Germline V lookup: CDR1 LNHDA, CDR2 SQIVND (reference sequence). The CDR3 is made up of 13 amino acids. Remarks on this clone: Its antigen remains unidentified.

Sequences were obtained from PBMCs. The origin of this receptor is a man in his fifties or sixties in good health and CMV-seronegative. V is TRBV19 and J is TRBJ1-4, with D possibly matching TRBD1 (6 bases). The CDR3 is CASSSRGNEKLFF. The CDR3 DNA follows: TGTGCCAGTAGTTCCAGGGGTAATGAAAAACTGTTTTTT.